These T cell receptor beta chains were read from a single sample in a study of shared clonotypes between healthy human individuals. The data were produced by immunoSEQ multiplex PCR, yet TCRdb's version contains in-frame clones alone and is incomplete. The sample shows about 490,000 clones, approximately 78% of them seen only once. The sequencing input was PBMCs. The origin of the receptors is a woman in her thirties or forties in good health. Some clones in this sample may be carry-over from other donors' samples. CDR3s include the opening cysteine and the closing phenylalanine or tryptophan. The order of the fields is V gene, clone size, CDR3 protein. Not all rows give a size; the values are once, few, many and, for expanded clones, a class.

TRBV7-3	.	CASSSSSGTSGTGELFF
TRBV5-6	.	CASSAGFRSEAFF
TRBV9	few	CASSVGGGSSNEQFF
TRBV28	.	CASTQAPFYNEQFF
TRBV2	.	CASSVRGEDTQYF
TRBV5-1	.	CASSLVGETQYF
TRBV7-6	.	CASSRGAIKDEQYF
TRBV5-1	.	CASNYGGDTGELFF
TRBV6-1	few	CASSEEGGSGANVLTF
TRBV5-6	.	CASSLLGGQGSYEQYF
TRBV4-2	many	CASSLNRDITEAFF
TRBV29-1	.	CSVRRDPNPGDTQYF
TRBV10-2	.	CASSEAVRNTEAFF
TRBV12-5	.	CASGKQGTHGYTF
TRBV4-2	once	CASSSGEGPDYEQYF
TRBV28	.	CASSSPAGLAGVGEQYF
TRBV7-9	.	CASSPVGGGAYEQYF
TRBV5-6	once	CASSQSRGLAGFSYEQYF
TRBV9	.	CASSAWMGQPQHF
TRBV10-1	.	CASSPKGSGTLLAEQYF
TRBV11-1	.	CASTEGAALLNEQFF
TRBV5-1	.	CASSTGLAGVVGDEQFF
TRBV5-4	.	CASSRRDNHNEQFF
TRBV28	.	CASSRTGAEGYTF
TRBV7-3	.	CASTGQGYTGELFF
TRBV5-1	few	CASSTGLGMNTEAFF
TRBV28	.	CASTNSGGGGLTYEQYF
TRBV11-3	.	CASSLDWGLVGGEQFF
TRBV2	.	CASSEYGGRDLETQYF
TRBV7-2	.	CASSPNTGPYEQYF
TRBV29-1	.	CSVGEGAVGSEQYF
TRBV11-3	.	CASSLDGSDTDTQYF
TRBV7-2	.	CASSLPGGRASTGELFF
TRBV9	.	CASSAAGVGNIQYF
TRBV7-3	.	CASRRDSMAGELFF
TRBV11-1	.	CASSFLWVDGELFF
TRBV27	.	CASSPWTRGQPQHF
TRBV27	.	CASSRGTGSGNTIYF
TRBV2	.	CASSDQGGSPLHF
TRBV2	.	CASSVRVSNQPQHF
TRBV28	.	CASSYPHGGSYSEQFF
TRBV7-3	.	CASSYTGNTGELFF
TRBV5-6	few	CASSLTSGSDTQYF
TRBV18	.	CASSRRLANNEQFF
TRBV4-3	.	CASSQKISSAGELFF
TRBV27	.	CASSLEGRGAITGELFF
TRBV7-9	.	CASSLDAGNTIYF
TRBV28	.	CASSPDRVGYEQYF